This T cell receptor beta chain was observed in a study of blood T cell repertoires in COVID-19. Turning to the study itself: Sources were T cells, B-cell-depleted T cells, or PBMCs; the material itself was cDNA or gDNA.

Participants' reported clinical history set cohort assignment. Recovery among Cohort 3 donors was established by two negative PCRs, clearance, or symptom resolution. Per the authors' pipeline: Amplification from reference gene primers served as the basis for estimated nucleated cell counts. Libraries were prepared by immunoSEQ multiplex PCR; TCRdb keeps only in-frame clonotypes and omits some of them. The V and J calls and clone size were taken over from that table, and D and trimming were inferred from the DNA. The top ten clones hold 1.5% to 2% of a sample with hundreds of thousands of clones, 70% to 90% of them seen once. The junction had 11 bases not matched to a gene; V was cut back by 7 bases and J by 7 bases. The CDR3 is made up of 14 amino acids. Germline V lookup: CDR1 MDHEN, CDR2 SYDVKM.

V is TRBV28 and J is TRBJ1-2; 8 positions match TRBD1. The specimen was PBMCs or T cells enriched from blood (not recorded which). This clonotype was obtained from a woman in her forties or fifties who had recovered from COVID-19. CDR3 sequence reads: CASNTGRTGSGYTF. The CDR3 DNA is TGTGCCAGCAACACAGGTCGGACAGGGAGTGGCTACACCTTC.